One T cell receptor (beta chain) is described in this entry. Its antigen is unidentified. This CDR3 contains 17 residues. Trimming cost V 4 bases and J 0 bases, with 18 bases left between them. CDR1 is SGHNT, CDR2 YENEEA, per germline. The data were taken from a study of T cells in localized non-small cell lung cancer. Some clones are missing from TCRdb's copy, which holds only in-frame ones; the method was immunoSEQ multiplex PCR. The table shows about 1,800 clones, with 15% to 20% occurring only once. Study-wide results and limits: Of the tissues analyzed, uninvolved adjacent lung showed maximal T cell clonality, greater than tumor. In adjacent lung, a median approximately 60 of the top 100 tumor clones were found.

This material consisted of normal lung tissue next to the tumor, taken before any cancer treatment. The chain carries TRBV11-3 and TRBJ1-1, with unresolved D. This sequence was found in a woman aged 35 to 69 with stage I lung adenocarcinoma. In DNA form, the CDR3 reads TGTGCCAGCAGCTCCCCGTCGGGAGGACGGTTGAACACTGAAGCTTTCTTT. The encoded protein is CASSSPSGGRLNTEAFF.